A selection of T cell receptor beta chains follows, all from one sample in a study of T cells in Graves' hyperthyroidism and ophthalmopathy. TCRdb used MiXCR to reprocess the multiplex PCR reads, holding one entry per CDR3 protein. Of 660,000 or so distinct CDR3 sequences in the sample, 20% to 25% were seen once. The source material was blood. The receptors derive from a man aged 30 to 39 with Graves' ophthalmopathy. The CDR3 runs from the conserved cysteine through the conserved F or W. The order of the fields is clone size, D gene, CDR3 length, V gene, J gene, CDR3 protein, CDR3 DNA. D genes are given only for firm matches. A row's size may be missing; if present it is once, few, many or a size class.

abundance: .
d_gene: TRBD1
len: 15
v_gene: TRBV24-1
j_gene: TRBJ1-5
CDR3aa: CATSDQTGGGQPQHF
CDR3nt: TGTGCCACCAGTGACCAGACAGGGGGCGGTCAGCCCCAGCATTTT

abundance: many
d_gene: .
len: 12
v_gene: TRBV3-1
j_gene: TRBJ2-1
CDR3aa: CASSPPGDEQFF
CDR3nt: TGTGCCAGCAGCCCTCCCGGGGATGAGCAGTTCTTC

abundance: .
d_gene: .
len: 15
v_gene: TRBV7-2
j_gene: TRBJ2-3
CDR3aa: CASSAIAESTDTQYF
CDR3nt: TGTGCCAGCAGCGCCATAGCGGAGAGCACAGATACGCAGTATTTT

abundance: many
d_gene: .
len: 15
v_gene: TRBV7-3
j_gene: TRBJ2-2
CDR3aa: CASSLGTLNTGELFF
CDR3nt: TGTGCCAGCAGCTTAGGGACGCTTAACACCGGGGAGCTGTTTTTT

abundance: .
d_gene: TRBD2
len: 16
v_gene: TRBV28
j_gene: TRBJ2-5
CDR3aa: CASSGTSGSSGKTQYF
CDR3nt: TGTGCCAGCAGTGGGACTAGCGGGAGTAGTGGAAAGACCCAGTACTTC

abundance: .
d_gene: TRBD1
len: 16
v_gene: TRBV27
j_gene: TRBJ1-5
CDR3aa: CASSLWDRAFNQPQHF
CDR3nt: TGTGCCAGCAGTTTATGGGACAGGGCATTCAATCAGCCCCAGCATTTT

abundance: many
d_gene: .
len: 14
v_gene: TRBV12-3/TRBV12-4
j_gene: TRBJ2-5
CDR3aa: CASSPPVRGETQYF
CDR3nt: TGTGCCAGCAGCCCCCCCGTACGGGGAGAGACCCAGTACTTC

abundance: few
d_gene: TRBD2
len: 19
v_gene: TRBV3-1
j_gene: TRBJ2-1
CDR3aa: CASSQTRIGRLAGGIEQFF
CDR3nt: TGTGCCAGCAGCCAAACGAGGATTGGGAGACTAGCGGGAGGGATTGAGCAGTTCTTC

abundance: many
d_gene: .
len: 12
v_gene: TRBV20-1
j_gene: TRBJ1-1
CDR3aa: CSAPLRAGEAFF
CDR3nt: TGCAGTGCCCCCCTACGTGCCGGTGAAGCTTTCTTT

abundance: few
d_gene: .
len: 14
v_gene: TRBV7-8
j_gene: TRBJ1-4
CDR3aa: CASSLQGPFEKLFF
CDR3nt: TGTGCCAGCAGCTTACAGGGGCCGTTCGAAAAACTGTTTTTT

abundance: .
d_gene: .
len: 13
v_gene: TRBV28
j_gene: TRBJ1-4
CDR3aa: CASLHRGSEKLFF
CDR3nt: TGTGCCAGCCTACATAGAGGGAGTGAAAAACTGTTTTTT

abundance: .
d_gene: .
len: 15
v_gene: TRBV6-1
j_gene: TRBJ2-2
CDR3aa: CAGGLAVGNTRELFF
CDR3nt: TGTGCCGGGGGGTTAGCGGTGGGTAACACCAGGGAGCTGTTTTTT

abundance: .
d_gene: .
len: 16
v_gene: TRBV4-3
j_gene: TRBJ1-5
CDR3aa: CASSQGVWRGNQPQHF
CDR3nt: TGCGCCAGCAGCCAAGGCGTGTGGCGGGGCAATCAGCCCCAGCATTTT

abundance: .
d_gene: .
len: 13
v_gene: TRBV6-1
j_gene: TRBJ1-2
CDR3aa: CASSEGAYYGYTF
CDR3nt: TGTGCCAGCTCGGAAGGGGCCTACTATGGCTACACCTTC

abundance: few
d_gene: .
len: 15
v_gene: TRBV7-8
j_gene: TRBJ2-1
CDR3aa: CASSLNRALGGEQFF
CDR3nt: TGTGCCAGCAGCTTGAATAGGGCCCTTGGGGGGGAGCAGTTCTTC

abundance: few
d_gene: .
len: 16
v_gene: TRBV18
j_gene: TRBJ1-1
CDR3aa: CASSQSEGLGNTEAFF
CDR3nt: TGTGCCAGCTCTCAATCAGAAGGGCTCGGGAACACTGAAGCTTTCTTT

abundance: few
d_gene: .
len: 12
v_gene: TRBV29-1
j_gene: TRBJ1-2
CDR3aa: CSVQERHYGYTF
CDR3nt: TGCAGCGTTCAGGAGAGACACTATGGCTACACCTTC

abundance: few
d_gene: .
len: 14
v_gene: TRBV29-1
j_gene: TRBJ2-1
CDR3aa: CSAPQGGPINEQFF
CDR3nt: TGCAGCGCACCACAGGGGGGGCCTATCAATGAGCAGTTCTTC

abundance: .
d_gene: .
len: 13
v_gene: TRBV6-1
j_gene: TRBJ1-5
CDR3aa: CASSEALNQPQHF
CDR3nt: TGTGCCAGCAGTGAAGCGCTTAATCAGCCCCAGCATTTT

abundance: many
d_gene: .
len: 17
v_gene: TRBV12-3/TRBV12-4
j_gene: TRBJ2-3
CDR3aa: CASSLGAGKRIADTQYF
CDR3nt: TGTGCCAGCAGTCTGGGGGCAGGCAAACGGATAGCAGATACGCAGTATTTT

abundance: few
d_gene: TRBD1
len: 12
v_gene: TRBV29-1
j_gene: TRBJ2-7
CDR3aa: CSVDRDRDEQYF
CDR3nt: TGCAGCGTTGACCGGGACAGGGACGAGCAGTACTTC

abundance: many
d_gene: TRBD2
len: 18
v_gene: TRBV5-1
j_gene: TRBJ2-1
CDR3aa: CASSARSQRGNSYNEQFF
CDR3nt: TGCGCCAGCAGCGCACGCTCTCAGCGGGGTAACTCCTACAATGAGCAGTTCTTC

abundance: .
d_gene: .
len: 14
v_gene: TRBV11-2
j_gene: TRBJ2-7
CDR3aa: CASSSLRQVYEQYF
CDR3nt: TGTGCCAGCAGCTCCCTCCGACAGGTCTACGAGCAGTACTTC

abundance: few
d_gene: .
len: 18
v_gene: TRBV7-9
j_gene: TRBJ2-4
CDR3aa: CASSLRSYGDLAKNIQYF
CDR3nt: TGTGCCAGCAGCTTAAGATCATACGGAGATTTAGCCAAAAACATTCAGTACTTC

abundance: many
d_gene: .
len: 16
v_gene: TRBV5-1
j_gene: TRBJ2-1
CDR3aa: CASSLSAGTNLGEQFF
CDR3nt: TGCGCCAGCAGCTTGTCGGCTGGGACAAATCTTGGTGAGCAGTTCTTC

abundance: many
d_gene: .
len: 16
v_gene: TRBV12-3/TRBV12-4
j_gene: TRBJ2-3
CDR3aa: CASSPQLAVNTDTQYF
CDR3nt: TGTGCCAGCAGTCCCCAGTTAGCCGTGAACACAGATACGCAGTATTTT

abundance: many
d_gene: .
len: 11
v_gene: TRBV18
j_gene: TRBJ1-1
CDR3aa: CASSLRTEAFF
CDR3nt: TGTGCCAGCTCCCTGAGGACTGAAGCTTTCTTT

abundance: few
d_gene: .
len: 17
v_gene: TRBV12-3/TRBV12-4
j_gene: TRBJ2-3
CDR3aa: CASSLFLGQASTDTQYF
CDR3nt: TGTGCCAGCAGTTTGTTCCTCGGCCAGGCAAGCACAGATACGCAGTATTTT

abundance: few
d_gene: TRBD2
len: 14
v_gene: TRBV27
j_gene: TRBJ2-5
CDR3aa: CASGAGGRVETQYF
CDR3nt: TGTGCCAGCGGAGCGGGAGGGCGGGTGGAGACCCAGTACTTC

abundance: .
d_gene: .
len: 19
v_gene: TRBV19
j_gene: TRBJ1-2
CDR3aa: CASSPSRYGGMQLDYGYTF
CDR3nt: TGTGCCAGTAGTCCAAGTAGGTATGGAGGAATGCAGCTTGACTATGGCTACACCTTC

abundance: few
d_gene: TRBD2
len: 19
v_gene: TRBV30
j_gene: TRBJ2-5
CDR3aa: CAWSSGTSGRTPYQETQYF
CDR3nt: TGTGCCTGGAGTAGCGGGACTAGCGGGAGGACCCCTTACCAAGAGACCCAGTACTTC

abundance: many
d_gene: TRBD1
len: 14
v_gene: TRBV7-9
j_gene: TRBJ1-1
CDR3aa: CASSSQGVNTEAFF
CDR3nt: TGTGCCAGCAGCTCTCAGGGGGTGAACACTGAAGCTTTCTTT

abundance: .
d_gene: TRBD2
len: 15
v_gene: TRBV7-2
j_gene: TRBJ2-1
CDR3aa: CASRGGTSGKNEQFF
CDR3nt: TGTGCCAGCCGGGGGGGGACTAGCGGGAAGAATGAGCAGTTCTTC

abundance: many
d_gene: .
len: 14
v_gene: TRBV28
j_gene: TRBJ1-2
CDR3aa: CASSLGAGDYGYTF
CDR3nt: TGTGCCAGCAGTTTGGGGGCAGGGGACTATGGCTACACCTTC

abundance: .
d_gene: .
len: 14
v_gene: TRBV20-1
j_gene: TRBJ1-1
CDR3aa: CSAREMYGNTEAFF
CDR3nt: TGCAGTGCTAGAGAGATGTACGGGAACACTGAAGCTTTCTTT

abundance: .
d_gene: .
len: 14
v_gene: TRBV6-1
j_gene: TRBJ2-1
CDR3aa: CASVMRGSYNEQFF
CDR3nt: TGTGCCAGCGTAATGAGGGGGTCCTACAATGAGCAGTTCTTC

abundance: few
d_gene: .
len: 16
v_gene: TRBV6-5
j_gene: TRBJ2-1
CDR3aa: CASSWRGLSIYNEQFF
CDR3nt: TGTGCCAGCAGTTGGAGGGGGCTTTCGATTTACAATGAGCAGTTCTTC